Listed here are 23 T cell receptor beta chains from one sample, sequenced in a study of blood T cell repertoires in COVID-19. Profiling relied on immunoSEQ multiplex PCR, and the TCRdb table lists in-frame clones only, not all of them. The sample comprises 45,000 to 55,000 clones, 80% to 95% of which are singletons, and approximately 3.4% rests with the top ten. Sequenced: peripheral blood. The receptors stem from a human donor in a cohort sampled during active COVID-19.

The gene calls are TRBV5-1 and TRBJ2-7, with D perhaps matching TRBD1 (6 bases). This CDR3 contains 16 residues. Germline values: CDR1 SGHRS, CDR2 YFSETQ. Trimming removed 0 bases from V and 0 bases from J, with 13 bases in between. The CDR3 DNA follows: TGCGCCAGCAGCTTGGGATTGGGGGCGATCTCCTACGAGCAGTACTTC. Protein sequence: CASSLGLGAISYEQYF.

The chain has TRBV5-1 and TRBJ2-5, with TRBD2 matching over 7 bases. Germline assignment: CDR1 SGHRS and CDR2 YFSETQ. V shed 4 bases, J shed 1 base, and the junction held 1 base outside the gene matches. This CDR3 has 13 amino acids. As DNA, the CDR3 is TGCGCCAGCAGCGAGCGGGGCCAAGAGACCCAGTACTTC. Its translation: CASSERGQETQYF.

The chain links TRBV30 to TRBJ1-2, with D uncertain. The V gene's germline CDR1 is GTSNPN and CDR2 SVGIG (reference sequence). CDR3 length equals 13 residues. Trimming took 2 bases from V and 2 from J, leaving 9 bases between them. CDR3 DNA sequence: TGTGCCTGGAGTAGATACGGGAACTATGGCTACACCTTC. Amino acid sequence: CAWSRYGNYGYTF.

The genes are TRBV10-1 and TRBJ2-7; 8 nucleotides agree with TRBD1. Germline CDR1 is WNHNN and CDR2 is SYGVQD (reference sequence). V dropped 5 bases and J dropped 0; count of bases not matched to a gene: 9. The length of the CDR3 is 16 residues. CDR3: CASSPGTGLSSYEQYF. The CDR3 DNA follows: TGCGCCAGCAGTCCCGGGACAGGTTTGAGCTCCTACGAGCAGTACTTC.

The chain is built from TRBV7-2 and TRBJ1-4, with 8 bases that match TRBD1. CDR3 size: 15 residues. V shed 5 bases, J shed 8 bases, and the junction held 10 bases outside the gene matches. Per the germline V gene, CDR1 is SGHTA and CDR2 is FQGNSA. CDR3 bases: TGTGCCAGCAGCCCCCGGACAGGGAAGGAGGAAAAACTGTTTTTT. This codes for CASSPRTGKEEKLFF.

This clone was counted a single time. CDR3 nucleotides: TGTGCCAGCAGTGGGACAGGGAGGAAACTGTTTTTT. This sequence encodes CASSGTGRKLFF. The chain links TRBV28 to TRBJ1-4; 9 nucleotides line up with TRBD1. The CDR3 has 12 residues. Germline lookup yields CDR1 MDHEN and CDR2 SYDVKM. J was trimmed by 11 bases and V by 5 bases; bases with no gene match: 3.

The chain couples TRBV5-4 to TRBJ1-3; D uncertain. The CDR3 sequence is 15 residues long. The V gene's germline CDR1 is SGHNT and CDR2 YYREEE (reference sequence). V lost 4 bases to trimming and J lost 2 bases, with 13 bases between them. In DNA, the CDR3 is TGTGCCAGCAGCCCAGACAACGTCCCTGGAAACACCATATATTTT. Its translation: CASSPDNVPGNTIYF.

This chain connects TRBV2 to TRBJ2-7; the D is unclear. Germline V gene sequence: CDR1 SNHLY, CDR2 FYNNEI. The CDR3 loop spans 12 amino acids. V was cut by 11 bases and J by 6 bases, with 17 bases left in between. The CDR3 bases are TGTGCCTCCTCAGACTCCTTCGGCGAGCAGTACTTC. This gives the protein CASSDSFGEQYF.

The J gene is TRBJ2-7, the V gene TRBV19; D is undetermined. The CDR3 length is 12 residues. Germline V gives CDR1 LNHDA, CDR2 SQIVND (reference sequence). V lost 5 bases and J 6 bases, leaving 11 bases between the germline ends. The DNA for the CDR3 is TGTGCCAGTAGTCGAGAGTCCGGCGAGCAGTACTTC. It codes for CASSRESGEQYF.

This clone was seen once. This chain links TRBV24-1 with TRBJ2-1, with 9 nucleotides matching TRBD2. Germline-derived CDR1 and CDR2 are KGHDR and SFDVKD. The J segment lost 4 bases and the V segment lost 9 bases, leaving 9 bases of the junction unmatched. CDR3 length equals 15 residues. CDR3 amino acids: CATRGTSGGYNEQFF. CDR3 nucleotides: TGTGCCACCCGGGGCACGAGCGGGGGGTACAATGAGCAGTTCTTC.

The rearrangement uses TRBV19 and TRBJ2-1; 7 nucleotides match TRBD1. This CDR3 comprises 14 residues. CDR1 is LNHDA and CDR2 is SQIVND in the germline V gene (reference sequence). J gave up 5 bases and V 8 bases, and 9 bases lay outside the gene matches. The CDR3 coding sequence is TGTGCCAGTGCCCAAGGGGGCAGACACAATGAGCAGTTCTTC. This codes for CASAQGGRHNEQFF.

The CDR3: CASSPSGRAPLGEQFF. CDR3 sequence (DNA): TGTGCCAGCTCACCTAGCGGGAGGGCCCCTTTGGGTGAGCAGTTCTTC. The genes are TRBV18 and TRBJ2-1, with 11 bases aligning to TRBD2. This CDR3 spans 16 amino acids. V gave up 3 bases and J gave up 9 bases; unmatched junction bases: 10. CDR1 and CDR2 from the germline V gene are KGHSH and LQKENI. Drawing the rest from reference TRBV18 and TRBJ2-1, the complete variable domain is NAGVMQNPRHLVRRRGQEARLRCSPMKGHSHVYWYRQLPEEGLKFMVYLQKENIIDESGMPKERFSAEFPKEGPSILRIQQVVRGDSAAYFCASSPSGRAPLGEQFFGPGTRLTVL.

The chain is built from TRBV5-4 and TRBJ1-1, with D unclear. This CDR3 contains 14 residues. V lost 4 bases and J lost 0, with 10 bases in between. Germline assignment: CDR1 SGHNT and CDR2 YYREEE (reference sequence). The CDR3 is CASSRGTVNTEAFF. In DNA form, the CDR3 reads TGTGCCAGCAGCCGGGGTACGGTGAACACTGAAGCTTTCTTT.

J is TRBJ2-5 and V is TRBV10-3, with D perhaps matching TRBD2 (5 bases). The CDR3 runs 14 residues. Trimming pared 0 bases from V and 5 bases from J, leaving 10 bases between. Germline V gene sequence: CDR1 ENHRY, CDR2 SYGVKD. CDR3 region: CAISESGVPETQYF. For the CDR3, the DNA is TGTGCCATCAGTGAGTCCGGGGTCCCGGAGACCCAGTACTTC.

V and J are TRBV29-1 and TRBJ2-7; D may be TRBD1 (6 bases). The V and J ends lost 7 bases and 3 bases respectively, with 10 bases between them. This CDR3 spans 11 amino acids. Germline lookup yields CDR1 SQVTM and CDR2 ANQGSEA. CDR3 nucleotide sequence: TGCAGCGCCTGGACAGACTACGAGCAGTACTTC. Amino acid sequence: CSAWTDYEQYF.

CDR3 sequence reads: CASSLEGRGYGYTF. The CDR3 DNA is TGTGCCAGCAGCTTGGAGGGGCGCGGCTATGGCTACACCTTC. The chain is built from TRBV11-2 and TRBJ1-2, with TRBD1 as a possible D gene (5 bases). Trimming shortened V by 3 bases and J by 4 bases, and 12 bases separated the two germline ends. Looked up from germline, CDR1 is SGHAT and CDR2 is FQNNGV. The CDR3 is 14 residues long.

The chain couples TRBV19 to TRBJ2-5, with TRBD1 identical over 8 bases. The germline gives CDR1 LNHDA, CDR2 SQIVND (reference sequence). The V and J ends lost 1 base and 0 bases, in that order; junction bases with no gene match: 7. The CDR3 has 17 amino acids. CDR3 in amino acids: CASSIGGTGINQETQYF. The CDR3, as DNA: TGTGCCAGTAGTATAGGAGGGACAGGAATAAACCAAGAGACCCAGTACTTC.

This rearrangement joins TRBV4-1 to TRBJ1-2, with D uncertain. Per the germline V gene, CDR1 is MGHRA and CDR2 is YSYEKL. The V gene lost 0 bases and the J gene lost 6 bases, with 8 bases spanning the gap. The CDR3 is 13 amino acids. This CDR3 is CASSQDAPDGYTF. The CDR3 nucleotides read TGCGCCAGCAGCCAAGATGCTCCGGATGGCTACACCTTC.

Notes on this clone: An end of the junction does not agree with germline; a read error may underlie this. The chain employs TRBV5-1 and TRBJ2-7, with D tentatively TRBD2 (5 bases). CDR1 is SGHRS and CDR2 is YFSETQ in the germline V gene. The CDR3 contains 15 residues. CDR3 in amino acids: CASSSGSGVSNEQYF. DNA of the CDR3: TGCGCCAGCAGCTCCGGGTCCGGGGTCTCCAACGAGCAGTACTTC. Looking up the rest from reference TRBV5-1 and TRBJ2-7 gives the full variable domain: KAGVTQTPRYLIKTRGQQVTLSCSPISGHRSVSWYQQTPGQGLQFLFEYFSETQRNKGNFPGRFSGRQFSNSRSEMNVSTLELGDSALYLCASSSGSGVSNEQYFGPGTRLTVT.

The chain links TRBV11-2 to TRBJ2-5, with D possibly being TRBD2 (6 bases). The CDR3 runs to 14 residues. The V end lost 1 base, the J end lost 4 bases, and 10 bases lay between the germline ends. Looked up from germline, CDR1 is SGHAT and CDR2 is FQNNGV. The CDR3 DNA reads TGTGCCAGCAGCTTAGTGTCGGGACTAGAGACCCAGTACTTC. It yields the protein CASSLVSGLETQYF.

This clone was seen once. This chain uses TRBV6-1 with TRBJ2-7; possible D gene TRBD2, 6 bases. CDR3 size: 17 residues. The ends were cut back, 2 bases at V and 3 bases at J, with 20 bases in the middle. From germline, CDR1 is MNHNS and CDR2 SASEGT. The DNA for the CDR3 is TGTGCCAGCAGTGAACTCCCTAGTGCACTAGCAGTCTACGAGCAGTACTTC. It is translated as CASSELPSALAVYEQYF.

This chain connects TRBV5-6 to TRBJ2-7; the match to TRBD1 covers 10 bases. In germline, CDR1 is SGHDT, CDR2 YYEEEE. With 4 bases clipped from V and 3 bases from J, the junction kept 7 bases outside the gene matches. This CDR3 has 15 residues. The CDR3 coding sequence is TGTGCCAGCAGCGCCTCCGGGACAGGGGTCTACGAGCAGTACTTC. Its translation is CASSASGTGVYEQYF.

In nucleotides, the CDR3 is TGTGCCTGGAGTGTACGGGGGAGGGGGACCAATCAGCCCCAGCATTTT. Translating it yields CAWSVRGRGTNQPQHF. The chain recombines TRBV30 with TRBJ1-5; TRBD1 is a possible D gene (6 bases). The length of the CDR3 is 16 residues. Deletions cut 0 bases from V and 3 bases from J, with 15 bases between. From germline, CDR1 is GTSNPN and CDR2 SVGIG (reference sequence). Supplemented by reference TRBV30 and TRBJ1-5, the full variable domain reads SQTIHQWPATLVQPVGSPLSLECTVEGTSNPNLYWYRQAAGRGLQLLFYSVGIGQISSEVPQNLSASRPQDRQFILSSKKLLLSDSGFYLCAWSVRGRGTNQPQHFGDGTRLSIL.